What follows are 21 T cell receptor beta chains derived from one specimen sequenced in a study of technical replicates of blood from a few donors. TCRdb's table, derived via immunoSEQ multiplex PCR, lists solely in-frame clones and lacks some. The repertoire holds 79,000 or so clones, with roughly 90% as singletons. Sequenced: T cells isolated from PBMCs. The receptors come from a human donor in good health.

The rearrangement links TRBV6-6 to TRBJ1-2, with D perhaps TRBD1 (5 bases). Germline loops: CDR1 MNHNY, CDR2 SVGAGI (reference sequence). V dropped 6 bases and J dropped 6 bases, with 5 bases sitting between them. The CDR3 length is 10 residues. The CDR3 DNA sequence: TGTGCCAGCAGACAGGATGGCTACACCTTC. This translates into CASRQDGYTF.

This rearrangement joins TRBV4-1 to TRBJ2-1; D not certain. The germline V gene has CDR1 MGHRA and CDR2 YSYEKL. V was pared by 2 bases and J by 0 bases, with 5 bases between. The CDR3 consists of 14 residues. As DNA, the CDR3 is TGCGCCAGCAGCCAATTTCTCTCCTACAATGAGCAGTTCTTC. This gives the protein CASSQFLSYNEQFF.

The chain joins TRBV6-6 to TRBJ1-1, with D perhaps matching TRBD1 (5 bases). The CDR3 has 13 amino acids. The V and J ends lost 8 bases and 1 base respectively, with 11 bases between them. Per germline, CDR1 MNHNY and CDR2 SVGAGI (reference sequence). CDR3 region: CASRAGWNTEAFF. The DNA for the CDR3 is TGTGCCAGCCGGGCAGGGTGGAACACTGAAGCTTTCTTT.

Only one count was recorded for this clone. This chain links TRBV7-2 with TRBJ2-5; tentatively, D is TRBD2 (5 bases). Per the germline V gene, CDR1 is SGHTA and CDR2 is FQGNSA. The CDR3 runs 14 residues. The V end lost 5 bases, the J end lost 0 bases, and 10 bases lay between the germline ends. Here the CDR3 reads CASSANGDQETQYF. The CDR3 bases are TGTGCCAGCAGCGCGAACGGGGACCAAGAGACCCAGTACTTC.

The rearrangement uses TRBV28 and TRBJ2-3, with TRBD2 as a possible D gene (5 bases). Germline CDR1 reads MDHEN; CDR2 reads SYDVKM. The V and J ends lost 6 bases and 0 bases respectively, with 19 bases between them. The CDR3 sequence is 17 residues long. Here the CDR3 DNA reads TGTGCCAGCAGACAACCCACAAGCGGTACTAGCACAGATACGCAGTATTTT. It yields the protein CASRQPTSGTSTDTQYF.

The gene calls are TRBV5-8 and TRBJ2-7; 9 bases match TRBD1. The CDR3 contains 14 residues. The junction had 7 bases not matched to a gene; V was cut back by 0 bases and J by 9 bases. Germline assignment: CDR1 SGHTS and CDR2 YDEGEE. The CDR3, as DNA: TGTGCCAGCAGCTTGGACAGGGGGCGTGGGTGGCAGTACTTC. It codes for CASSLDRGRGWQYF.

The rearrangement joins TRBV11-3 to TRBJ2-2; 9 nucleotides agree with TRBD1. V lost 5 bases and J lost 0; bases outside the gene matches: 10. The CDR3 length is 18 residues. Germline loops: CDR1 SGHNT, CDR2 YENEEA. In DNA, the CDR3 is TGTGCCAGCAGCGCGGGACAGGGTAAAACCGCGAACACCGGGGAGCTGTTTTTT. Protein: CASSAGQGKTANTGELFF.

This chain links TRBV7-2 with TRBJ2-2; 11 bases are shared with TRBD1. V was pared by 3 bases and J by 5 bases, with 11 bases of the junction left unmatched. CDR3 length equals 18 residues. Germline-derived CDR1 and CDR2 are SGHTA and FQGNSA. CDR3 region: CASSFSRDRGMVTGELFF. The CDR3 bases are TGTGCCAGCAGCTTCTCCCGGGACAGGGGGATGGTAACCGGGGAGCTGTTTTTT.

The chain employs TRBV28 and TRBJ2-1; D might be TRBD1 (5 bases). This CDR3 spans 13 amino acids. Germline-derived CDR1 and CDR2 are MDHEN and SYDVKM. V was trimmed by 4 bases and J by 9 bases, leaving 13 bases between them. The CDR3 bases are TGTGCCAGCAGTTCACTAATTCAGGGTGAGCAGTTCTTC. It specifies CASSSLIQGEQFF.

The V gene is TRBV5-1, the J gene TRBJ1-6; D is unresolved. The germline gives CDR1 SGHRS, CDR2 YFSETQ. The germline V and J ends were trimmed by 5 bases and 0 bases, with 15 bases remaining between them. The length of the CDR3 is 17 residues. The DNA for the CDR3 is TGCGCCAGCAGAACCGACCCTGGAGGCTCCTATAATTCACCCCTCCACTTT. Translation: CASRTDPGGSYNSPLHF.

The V gene is TRBV9, the J gene TRBJ1-2; 7 nucleotides match TRBD1. The germline V gene encodes CDR1 SGDLS and CDR2 YYNGEE. The CDR3 contains 15 residues. V gave up 0 bases and J gave up 2 bases; unmatched junction bases: 4. The CDR3 nucleotides are TGTGCCAGCAGCGTAGTTGAGGGGGCGAACTATGGCTACACCTTC. This codes for CASSVVEGANYGYTF.

This clone appeared a single time. J is TRBJ2-3 and V is TRBV18; D gene unclear. Germline V CDR1 and CDR2: KGHSH, LQKENI. V was shortened by 0 bases and J by 3 bases, with 7 bases between the two germline ends. This CDR3 is built from 14 residues. CDR3: CASSPPSRTDTQYF. The CDR3 DNA sequence: TGTGCCAGCTCACCACCGTCGAGAACAGATACGCAGTATTTT.

The rearrangement links TRBV7-3 to TRBJ2-3; 12 bases match TRBD2. This CDR3 contains 16 residues. The germline gives CDR1 SGHTA, CDR2 FQGTGA. V lost 5 bases, J lost 2 bases, and 5 bases stayed unmatched. As DNA, the CDR3 is TGTGCCAGCAGCCTCGGACTAGCGGGACTCACAGATACGCAGTATTTT. Protein: CASSLGLAGLTDTQYF. Combining the CDR3 with reference TRBV7-3 and TRBJ2-3 gives the whole variable domain GAGVSQTPSNKVTEKGKYVELRCDPISGHTALYWYRQSLGQGPEFLIYFQGTGAADDSGLPNDRFFAVRPEGSVSTLKIQRTERGDSAVYLCASSLGLAGLTDTQYFGPGTRLTVL.

This chain connects TRBV4-1 to TRBJ2-7; 8 positions match TRBD1. Germline lookup yields CDR1 MGHRA and CDR2 YSYEKL. The CDR3 totals 16 residues. Trimming cost V 1 base and J 3 bases; bases outside gene matches: 8. CDR3 nucleotides: TGCGCCAGCAGCCAAGCCCCCATCACAGGGGGCTACGAGCAGTACTTC. It is translated as CASSQAPITGGYEQYF.

This chain joins TRBV6-1 and TRBJ2-1; TRBD2 matches at 11 bases. Looked up from germline, CDR1 is MNHNS and CDR2 is SASEGT. The CDR3 is 18 amino acids. V trimming: 4 bases; J trimming: 0 bases; junction bases outside the gene matches: 8. The CDR3 protein is CASSVSLAGGRSYNEQFF. The CDR3 coding sequence is TGTGCCAGCAGTGTTTCGCTAGCGGGGGGACGCTCCTACAATGAGCAGTTCTTC.

The chain has TRBV15 and TRBJ2-1; TRBD2 agrees at 7 bases. This CDR3 has 16 amino acids. The ends lost 5 bases at V and 7 bases at J; junction bases unmatched: 14. The V gene's germline CDR1 is LNHNV and CDR2 YYDKDF (reference sequence). DNA of the CDR3: TGTGCCACCAGCCTCTCCCTAGCGGCCCCTTGGAATGAGCAGTTCTTC. Its translation: CATSLSLAAPWNEQFF.

This clone showed up just once. This sequence joins TRBV7-9 and TRBJ1-5; D not certain. Germline lookup yields CDR1 SEHNR and CDR2 FQNEAQ (reference sequence). With 5 bases removed from V and 2 bases from J, the gap between germline ends came to 4 bases. CDR3 size: 12 residues. The CDR3 region is CASSRGNQPQHF. The CDR3 coding sequence is TGTGCCAGCAGCCGGGGCAATCAGCCCCAGCATTTT.

This clone showed up just once. The V gene is TRBV5-1, the J gene TRBJ2-5; the D gene is possibly TRBD1 (6 bases). Trimming cost V 1 base and J 7 bases, with 17 bases left between them. CDR1 and CDR2 from the germline V gene are SGHRS and YFSETQ. This CDR3 has 15 residues. The chain's CDR3 is CASSLQQGPRGTQYF. Written as DNA, the CDR3 is TGCGCCAGCAGCTTGCAACAGGGTCCCCGGGGGACCCAGTACTTC.

The chain carries TRBV29-1 and TRBJ2-5, with 10 bases aligning to TRBD2. The length of the CDR3 is 14 residues. V shed 6 bases, J shed 5 bases, and the junction held 9 bases outside the gene matches. Germline V gene data show CDR1 as SQVTM and CDR2 as ANQGSEA. CDR3 DNA sequence: TGCAGCGTCCCTAGCGCTAGCGGGGGTGAGACCCAGTACTTC. This sequence encodes CSVPSASGGETQYF.

This clone showed up just a few times. This rearrangement joins TRBV5-5 to TRBJ2-1; 10 nucleotides line up with TRBD2. J was trimmed by 5 bases and V by 3 bases; bases with no gene match: 5. The CDR3 runs to 15 residues. Germline V gene lookup returns CDR1 SGHKS and CDR2 YYEKEE (reference sequence). CDR3 nucleotides: TGTGCCAGCAGCTCCGGACTAGCGGCCGACAATGAGCAGTTCTTC. Encoded protein: CASSSGLAADNEQFF. Based on the CDR3 plus reference TRBV5-5 and TRBJ2-1, the full variable domain is DAGVTQSPTHLIKTRGQQVTLRCSPISGHKSVSWYQQVLGQGPQFIFQYYEKEERGRGNFPDRFSARQFPNYSSELNVNALLLGDSALYLCASSSGLAADNEQFFGPGTRLTVL.

V gene TRBV6-5 combines with J gene TRBJ1-1, with D tentatively TRBD1 (6 bases). The germline V gene encodes CDR1 MNHEY and CDR2 SVGAGI. V was clipped by 2 bases and J by 4 bases, with 8 bases between them. The CDR3 totals 13 residues. The CDR3: CASSYGGRTEAFF. CDR3 DNA sequence: TGTGCCAGCAGTTACGGGGGCCGCACTGAAGCTTTCTTT.